A single T cell receptor (beta chain) is shown here with its context. The sample comes from a study of cytomegalovirus exposure and HLA in healthy donors. The PCR used 60 Vbeta and 13 Jbeta primers. Profiling relied on immunoSEQ multiplex PCR, and the TCRdb table lists in-frame clones only, not all of them. The top ten hold around 1.7% of the sample, which has a few hundred thousand clones, around 90% seen once. With V trimmed by 4 bases and J by 7 bases, 8 bases remained unmatched. The CDR3 contains 13 residues. Germline-derived CDR1 and CDR2 are SGHTS and YDEGEE. This receptor was taken from a girl aged 2 to 10 in good health and CMV-seronegative. V is TRBV5-8 and J is TRBJ2-7, with 7 positions matching TRBD1. Sequencing was carried out using PBMCs. In DNA, the CDR3 is TGTGCCAGCAGCCGGGACAGAGAAGTGGAGCAGTACTTC. Translation: CASSRDREVEQYF.